The source of this T cell receptor (beta chain) is a study of cytomegalovirus exposure and HLA in healthy donors. Study findings and constraints: DRB1 had the most TCR associations and HLA-C the fewest, a later analysis found, with rates varying by HLA locus.

The PCR ran on 60 Vbeta and 13 Jbeta primers. Sequencing used immunoSEQ multiplex PCR; TCRdb keeps in-frame clones, though not all of them. The repertoire holds some 120,000 clones, with 77% as singletons. This clone was recorded a few times. What it binds is not known. V was clipped by 7 bases and J by 2 bases, with 12 bases between them. Germline values: CDR1 SGHRS, CDR2 YFSETQ. The CDR3 is 13 amino acids. What was sequenced was PBMCs. The receptor was isolated from a human donor in good health. The chain combines TRBV5-1 with TRBJ1-2; D remains ambiguous. The CDR3 coding sequence is TGCGCCAGCTCCAGTGAACCAAACTATGGCTACACCTTC. Amino acids: CASSSEPNYGYTF. Full variable domain (remainder filled in from reference TRBV5-1 and TRBJ1-2): KAGVTQTPRYLIKTRGQQVTLSCSPISGHRSVSWYQQTPGQGLQFLFEYFSETQRNKGNFPGRFSGRQFSNSRSEMNVSTLELGDSALYLCASSSEPNYGYTFGSGTRLTVV.